Following are 23 T cell receptor beta chains from one sample sequenced in a study of shared clonotypes between healthy human individuals. Assay: immunoSEQ multiplex PCR; the TCRdb copy retains only in-frame clones and omits some. The table lists about 510,000 clones, roughly 85% of them singletons. The specimen was PBMCs. The receptors were gathered from a middle-aged woman in good health. Some clones in this sample may be carry-over from other donors' samples.

This chain links TRBV29-1 with TRBJ2-1; tentative D call: TRBD1 (5 bases). This CDR3 region has 14 residues. V was cut by 8 bases and J by 0 bases, with 14 bases left in between. Germline assignment: CDR1 SQVTM and CDR2 ANQGSEA. As DNA, the CDR3 is TGCAGCATGTTTGGGGCGTCCTCCTACAATGAGCAGTTCTTC. Translation gives CSMFGASSYNEQFF.

The chain employs TRBV2 and TRBJ2-5; perhaps TRBD2 as D (6 bases). V gave up 6 bases and J gave up 4 bases, with 12 bases separating them. CDR1 is SNHLY, CDR2 FYNNEI, per germline. The CDR3 runs to 13 residues. In nucleotides, the CDR3 is TGTGCCAGCAGCCCGGAGGGCTTAGAGACCCAGTACTTC. Residues: CASSPEGLETQYF.

The chain combines TRBV6-5 with TRBJ2-5; tentatively, D is TRBD1 or TRBD2 (5 bases each). Trimming took off 0 bases at V and 5 bases at J, with 13 bases between the two ends. Germline CDR1 MNHEY, CDR2 SVGAGI. CDR3 length equals 15 residues. The CDR3 is CASSYSGVFGETQYF. The CDR3 nucleotides read TGTGCCAGCAGTTACTCGGGGGTGTTTGGGGAGACCCAGTACTTC.

This chain uses TRBV2 with TRBJ2-7, with 10 bases aligning to TRBD2. The CDR3 runs to 14 residues. Unmatched junction bases numbered 2, after V lost 6 bases and J lost 0 bases. CDR1 and CDR2 from the germline V gene are SNHLY and FYNNEI. The CDR3 region is CASSGLADSYEQYF. Here the CDR3 DNA reads TGTGCCAGCAGCGGACTAGCGGACTCCTACGAGCAGTACTTC.

This chain uses TRBV19 with TRBJ2-1; 7 bases line up with TRBD2. The J segment lost 2 bases and the V segment lost 1 base, leaving 5 bases of the junction unmatched. CDR1 is LNHDA, CDR2 SQIVND, per germline (reference sequence). The CDR3 spans 16 residues. In DNA, the CDR3 is TGTGCCAGTAGTATAGGCGGGACTATCCCCTACAATGAGCAGTTCTTC. This translates into CASSIGGTIPYNEQFF.

The chain employs TRBV7-9 and TRBJ2-1; D might be TRBD2 (5 bases). Trimming stripped 2 bases from V and 7 bases from J, with 24 bases between. Looked up from germline, CDR1 is SEHNR and CDR2 is FQNEAQ (reference sequence). The CDR3 is 18 amino acids. CDR3 sequence reads: CASSLPAGETIPLNEQFF. The CDR3 region has the DNA TGTGCCAGCAGCTTACCGGCTGGGGAGACTATCCCATTGAATGAGCAGTTCTTC.

The V call is TRBV28, the J call TRBJ1-3; TRBD1 matches at 8 bases. Germline lookup yields CDR1 MDHEN and CDR2 SYDVKM. Trimming removed 7 bases from V and 0 bases from J; junction bases left unmatched: 5. The CDR3 runs 15 residues. This CDR3 is CASIRDRSSGNTIYF. The CDR3 nucleotides are TGTGCCAGCATCCGGGACAGGAGCTCTGGAAACACCATATATTTT.

The CDR3 reads CASSVYRSVTDTQYF. The CDR3, as DNA: TGTGCCAGCAGCGTCTATCGGTCGGTAACAGATACGCAGTATTTT. The chain carries TRBV9 and TRBJ2-3; D call uncertain. V dropped 2 bases and J dropped 3 bases, with 13 bases sitting between them. CDR1 SGDLS and CDR2 YYNGEE come from the germline V gene. CDR3 length: 15 residues.

This clone was recorded only once. This sample includes further DNA sequences coding for the same CDR3. The rearrangement uses TRBV30 and TRBJ2-7, with D unresolved. The germline gives CDR1 GTSNPN, CDR2 SVGIG (reference sequence). The V and J ends lost 3 bases and 4 bases respectively, with 7 bases between them. The CDR3 spans 11 residues. CDR3 sequence reads: CAWSGPYEQYF. CDR3 DNA sequence: TGTGCCTGGAGCGGACCGTACGAGCAGTACTTC.

This chain connects TRBV28 to TRBJ2-7, with 9 bases matching TRBD2. The CDR3 is 17 amino acids. V was clipped by 2 bases and J by 4 bases; unmatched bases: 12. CDR1 and CDR2 from the germline V gene are MDHEN and SYDVKM. CDR3 in amino acids: CASSLKGVVAGDYEQYF. DNA for the CDR3: TGTGCCAGCAGTTTAAAAGGTGTGGTAGCGGGAGATTACGAGCAGTACTTC.

The gene calls are TRBV4-2 and TRBJ2-7; no reliable D call. Germline V gene lookup returns CDR1 LGHNA and CDR2 YNFKEQ. The length of the CDR3 is 11 residues. The V and J ends lost 5 bases and 3 bases respectively, with 5 bases between them. The CDR3 is CASSRNYEQYF. As DNA, the CDR3 is TGTGCCAGCAGCAGGAACTACGAGCAGTACTTC.

In its sample, this clone was seen many times. The chain combines TRBV27 with TRBJ2-2, with D possibly being TRBD1 (6 bases). CDR3 size: 14 residues. From germline, CDR1 is MNHEY and CDR2 SMNVEV (reference sequence). The ends were cut back, 6 bases at V and 6 bases at J, with 14 bases in the middle. CDR3 in amino acids: CASRPGTISGELFF. The CDR3 DNA reads TGTGCCAGCAGGCCAGGGACAATATCCGGGGAGCTGTTTTTT.

This chain links TRBV5-1 with TRBJ2-4, with D perhaps matching TRBD1 (6 bases). Germline V gives CDR1 SGHRS, CDR2 YFSETQ. The CDR3 extends over 14 amino acids. The V end was cut by 4 bases, the J end by 0 bases, with 8 bases between. CDR3 DNA sequence: TGCGCCAGCAGCGAGACAGGAGCCAAAAACATTCAGTACTTC. It encodes CASSETGAKNIQYF.

The J gene is TRBJ2-6, the V gene TRBV28; D remains unclear. The CDR3 totals 16 residues. Germline V gene sequence: CDR1 MDHEN, CDR2 SYDVKM. Trimming removed 2 bases at V and 0 bases at J, with 8 bases between. The CDR3 sequence: CASSLLSDSGANVLTF. In DNA, the CDR3 is TGTGCCAGCAGTTTACTCTCGGACTCTGGGGCCAACGTCCTGACTTTC. The full variable domain, in which reference TRBV28 and TRBJ2-6 provide the parts outside the CDR3, is DVKVTQSSRYLVKRTGEKVFLECVQDMDHENMFWYRQDPGLGLRLIYFSYDVKMKEKGDIPEGYSVSREKKERFSLILESASTNQTSMYLCASSLLSDSGANVLTFGAGSRLTVL.

The genes are TRBV5-6 and TRBJ2-1; D not resolved. Germline loops: CDR1 SGHDT, CDR2 YYEEEE. Trimming pared 0 bases from V and 2 bases from J, leaving 18 bases between. CDR3 length equals 18 residues. Here the CDR3 DNA reads TGTGCCAGCAGCTTGGGATTCCGGTCACGCAAGGCCTACAATGAGCAGTTCTTC. Encoded protein: CASSLGFRSRKAYNEQFF.

The V call is TRBV23-1, the J call TRBJ2-7; D may be TRBD2 (6 bases). TRBV23-1 is an ORF, with its function uncertain. Deletions cut 0 bases from V and 5 bases from J, with 14 bases between. This CDR3 contains 15 residues. CDR3 DNA: TGCGCCAGCAGTCAATCCCCTTCGGGAGCCCACGAGCAGTACTTC. Encoded protein: CASSQSPSGAHEQYF.

The chain has TRBV7-9 and TRBJ1-1, with D possibly being TRBD1 (6 bases). CDR3 length equals 14 residues. Germline V gene data show CDR1 as SEHNR and CDR2 as FQNEAQ (reference sequence). V was shortened by 3 bases and J by 4 bases, with 12 bases between the two germline ends. The CDR3 reads CASSFGGGGTEAFF. CDR3 sequence (DNA): TGTGCCAGCAGCTTCGGGGGAGGGGGCACTGAAGCTTTCTTT.

V usage is TRBV11-2 and J usage is TRBJ2-4; maybe TRBD2 (7 bases). The length of the CDR3 is 12 residues. Germline-derived CDR1 and CDR2 are SGHAT and FQNNGV. V dropped 8 bases and J dropped 7 bases, with 12 bases sitting between them. The CDR3 DNA reads as TGTGCCAGCGGCAAGGGGGGGAACATTCAGTACTTC. Protein: CASGKGGNIQYF.

This chain uses TRBV28 with TRBJ2-2; TRBD2 matches at 9 bases. Germline V gene lookup returns CDR1 MDHEN and CDR2 SYDVKM. The CDR3 spans 17 residues. Trimming removed 4 bases from V and 0 bases from J; junction bases left unmatched: 6. The CDR3, as DNA: TGTGCCAGCAGTTCCCGACTAGCGGTAACGAACACCGGGGAGCTGTTTTTT. Translation: CASSSRLAVTNTGELFF.

The chain joins TRBV5-1 to TRBJ2-1; D perhaps matches TRBD1 (6 bases). V lost 4 bases, J lost 15 bases, and 20 bases lay in between. This CDR3 has 13 amino acids. CDR1 and CDR2 from the germline V gene are SGHRS and YFSETQ. The CDR3 spells CASSPGALLDLFF. CDR3 coding DNA: TGCGCCAGCAGCCCAGGGGCTCTTTTAGATCTGTTCTTC.

The chain combines TRBV28 with TRBJ1-5, with D perhaps matching TRBD1 (5 bases). The germline V gene has CDR1 MDHEN and CDR2 SYDVKM. This CDR3 spans 17 amino acids. V shed 5 bases and J shed 5 bases, with 22 bases lying between them. As DNA, the CDR3 is TGTGCCAGCAGTGGTGAAGGGGCGACCTTGAGATATCAGCCCCAGCATTTT. It is translated as CASSGEGATLRYQPQHF.

This clone was counted between two and nine times. The genes are TRBV5-1 and TRBJ2-1, with TRBD1 matching 12 bases. Germline-derived CDR1 and CDR2 are SGHRS and YFSETQ. With 1 base clipped from V and 7 bases from J, the junction kept 15 bases outside the gene matches. The CDR3 runs to 19 residues. CDR3 residues: CASSLSGTGGARNRNEQFF. The DNA for the CDR3 is TGCGCCAGCAGCTTGAGTGGGACAGGGGGCGCACGGAATCGAAATGAGCAGTTCTTC.

This chain joins TRBV7-2 and TRBJ2-3; unclear D gene. The CDR3 is made up of 13 amino acids. The germline CDR1 and CDR2 sequences are SGHTA and FQGNSA. V gave up 1 base and J gave up 2 bases, with 4 bases separating them. CDR3 amino acids: CASSLVPTDTQYF. In nucleotides, the CDR3 is TGTGCCAGCAGCTTAGTCCCCACAGATACGCAGTATTTT.